A selection of T cell receptor beta chains follows, all from one sample in a study of CXCR3-negative and CXCR3-positive naive CD8 T cells. TCRdb reprocessed the 5' RACE reads, keeping one entry per CDR3 protein, no DNA. The listing records tens of thousands of distinct CDR3 sequences. The specimen was naive CXCR3- CD8+ T cells from blood. Every receptor here comes from a human donor in good health. Some clones in this sample may be carry-over from other donors' samples. Each CDR3 is given with its conserved first and last residue. Expanded clones get a size class; other rows say once, few or many, or leave the size out.

NA TRBJ2-7 TRBV7-9 CASSQFRAPFEQYF
NA TRBJ2-1 TRBV14 CASSQDPYNEQFF
NA TRBJ1-6 TRBV12-3/TRBV12-4 CASSSLGLNSPLHF
NA TRBJ1-1 TRBV29-1 CSVPSEDTEAFF
NA TRBJ1-6 TRBV20-1 CSARQGRDNSPLHF
NA TRBJ1-1 TRBV21-1 CASSKPGEITTEAFF
NA TRBJ2-2 TRBV11-2 CASSLTSFGTAWELFF
NA TRBJ2-7 TRBV7-9 CASSLLGYPAGAYEQYF
NA TRBJ2-2 TRBV4-1 CASSQPYDREVTGELFF
NA TRBJ1-5 TRBV30 CAWSVPGQGYQPQHF
NA TRBJ2-1 TRBV3-1 CASSRSPSGGYNEQFF
NA TRBJ2-1 TRBV19 CASSIDGGVGLSGDEQFF
NA TRBJ2-3 TRBV12-3/TRBV12-4 CASGGADGRTDTQYF
NA TRBJ2-1 TRBV11-3 CASSLNSDEQFF
medium-sized TRBJ1-5 TRBV30 CACIEGGSNQPQHF
NA TRBJ1-6 TRBV9 CASSDRQGANSPLHF